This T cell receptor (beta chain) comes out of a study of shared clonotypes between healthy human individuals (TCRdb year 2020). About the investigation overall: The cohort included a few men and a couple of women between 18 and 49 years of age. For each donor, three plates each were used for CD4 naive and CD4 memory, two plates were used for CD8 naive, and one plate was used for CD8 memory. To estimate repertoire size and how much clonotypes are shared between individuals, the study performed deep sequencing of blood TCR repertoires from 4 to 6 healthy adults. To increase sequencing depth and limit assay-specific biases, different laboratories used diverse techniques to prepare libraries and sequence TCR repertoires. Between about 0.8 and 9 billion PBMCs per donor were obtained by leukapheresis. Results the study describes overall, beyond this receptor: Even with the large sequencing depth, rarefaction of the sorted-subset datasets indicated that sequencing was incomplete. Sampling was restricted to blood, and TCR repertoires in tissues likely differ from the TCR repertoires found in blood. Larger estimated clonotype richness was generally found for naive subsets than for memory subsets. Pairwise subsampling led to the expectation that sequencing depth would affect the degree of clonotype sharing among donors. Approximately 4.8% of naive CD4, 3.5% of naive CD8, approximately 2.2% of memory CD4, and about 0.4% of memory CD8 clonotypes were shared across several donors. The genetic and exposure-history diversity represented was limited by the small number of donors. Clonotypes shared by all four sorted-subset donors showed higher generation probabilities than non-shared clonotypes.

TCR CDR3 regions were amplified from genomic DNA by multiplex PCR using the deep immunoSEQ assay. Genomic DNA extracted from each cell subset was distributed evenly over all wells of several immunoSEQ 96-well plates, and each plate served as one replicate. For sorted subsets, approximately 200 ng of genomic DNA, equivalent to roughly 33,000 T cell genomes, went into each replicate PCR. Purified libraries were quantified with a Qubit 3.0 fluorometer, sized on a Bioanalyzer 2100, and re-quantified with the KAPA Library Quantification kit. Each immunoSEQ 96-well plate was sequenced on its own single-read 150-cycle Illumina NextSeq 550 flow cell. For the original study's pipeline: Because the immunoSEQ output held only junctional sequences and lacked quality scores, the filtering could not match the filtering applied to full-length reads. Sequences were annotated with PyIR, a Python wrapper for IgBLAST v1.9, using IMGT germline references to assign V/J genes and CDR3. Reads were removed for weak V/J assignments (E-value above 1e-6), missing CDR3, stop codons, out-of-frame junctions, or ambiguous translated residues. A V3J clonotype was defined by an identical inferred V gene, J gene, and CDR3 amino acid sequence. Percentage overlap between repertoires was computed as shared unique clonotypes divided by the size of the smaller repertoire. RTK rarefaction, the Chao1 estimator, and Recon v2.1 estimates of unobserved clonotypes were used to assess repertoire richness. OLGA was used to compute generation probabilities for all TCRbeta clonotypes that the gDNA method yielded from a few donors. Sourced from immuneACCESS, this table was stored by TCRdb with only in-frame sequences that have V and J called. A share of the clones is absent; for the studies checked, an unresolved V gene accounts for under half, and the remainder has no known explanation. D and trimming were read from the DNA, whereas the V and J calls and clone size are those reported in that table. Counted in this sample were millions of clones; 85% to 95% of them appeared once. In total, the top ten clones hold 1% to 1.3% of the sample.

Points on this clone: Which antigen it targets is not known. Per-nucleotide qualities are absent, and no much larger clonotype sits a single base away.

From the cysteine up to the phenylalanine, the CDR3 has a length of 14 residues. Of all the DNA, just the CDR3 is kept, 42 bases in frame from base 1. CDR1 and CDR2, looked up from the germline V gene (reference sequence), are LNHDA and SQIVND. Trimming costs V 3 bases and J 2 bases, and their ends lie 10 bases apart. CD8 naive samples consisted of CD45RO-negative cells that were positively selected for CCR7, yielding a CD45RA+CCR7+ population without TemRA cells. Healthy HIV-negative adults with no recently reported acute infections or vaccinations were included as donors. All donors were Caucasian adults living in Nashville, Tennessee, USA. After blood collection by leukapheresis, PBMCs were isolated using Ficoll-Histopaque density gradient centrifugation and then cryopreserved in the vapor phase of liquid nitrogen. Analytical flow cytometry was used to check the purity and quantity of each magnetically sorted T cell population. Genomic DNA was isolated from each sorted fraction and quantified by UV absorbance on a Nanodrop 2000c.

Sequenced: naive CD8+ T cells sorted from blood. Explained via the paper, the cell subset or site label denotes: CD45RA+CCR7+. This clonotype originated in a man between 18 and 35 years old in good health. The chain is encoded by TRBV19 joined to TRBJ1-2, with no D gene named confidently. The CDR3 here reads CASSMGGLNYGYTF. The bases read TGTGCCAGTAGTATGGGAGGGCTAAACTATGGCTACACCTTC.